This TCR beta chain was retrieved from a study of neurological immune-mediated disorders. The sample holds many counts of this clonotype. This CDR3 contains 15 residues. The V gene's germline CDR1 is SGHDT and CDR2 YYEEEE. V was trimmed by 4 bases and J by 6 bases, leaving 18 bases between them. TCRdb fed the 5' RACE reads into MiXCR, producing one record per CDR3 protein. Of 45,000 to 65,000 distinct CDR3 sequences in the sample, roughly 8.4% were seen once. Described time point: longitudinal time-point 3. The starting material, 2 million PBMCs stored at -80 C, gave rise to the unsorted libraries. Material for sequencing was PBMCs. The TCR originated in a woman between 40 and 55 years old in good health. This chain joins TRBV5-6 and TRBJ2-3, with a tentative D call TRBD1 (6 bases). The CDR3 DNA reads as TGTGCCAGCAGCAGGGCGCTACAGGGTTTCGATACGCAGTATTTT. This translates into CASSRALQGFDTQYF.